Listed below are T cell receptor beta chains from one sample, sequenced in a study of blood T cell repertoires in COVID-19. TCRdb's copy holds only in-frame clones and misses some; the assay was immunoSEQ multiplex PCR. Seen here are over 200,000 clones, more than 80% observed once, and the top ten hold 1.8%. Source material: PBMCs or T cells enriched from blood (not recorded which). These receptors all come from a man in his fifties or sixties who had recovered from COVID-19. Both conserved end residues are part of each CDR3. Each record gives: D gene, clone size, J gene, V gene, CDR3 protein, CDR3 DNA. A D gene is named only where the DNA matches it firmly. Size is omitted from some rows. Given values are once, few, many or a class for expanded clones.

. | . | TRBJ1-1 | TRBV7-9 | CASSAALGAVEAFF | TGTGCCAGCAGCGCAGCCCTTGGGGCGGTTGAAGCTTTCTTT
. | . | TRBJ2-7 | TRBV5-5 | CASSLGQYEQYF | TGTGCCAGCAGCTTGGGACAGTACGAGCAGTACTTC
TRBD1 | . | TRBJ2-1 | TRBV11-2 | CASSLGTGQGNEQFF | TGTGCCAGCAGCTTGGGGACAGGGCAGGGGAATGAGCAGTTCTTC
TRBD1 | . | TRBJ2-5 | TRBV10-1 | CASSEGRRGQETQYF | TGCGCCAGCAGTGAGGGTCGCAGGGGGCAAGAGACCCAGTACTTC
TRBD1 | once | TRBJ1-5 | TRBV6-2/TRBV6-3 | CASSATPGGGQPQHF | TGTGCCAGCAGTGCTACGCCAGGGGGAGGACAGCCCCAGCATTTT
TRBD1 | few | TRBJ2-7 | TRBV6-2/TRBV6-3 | CASSQGQGLAGEQYF | TGTGCCAGCAGCCAAGGACAGGGGTTGGCGGGCGAGCAGTACTTC
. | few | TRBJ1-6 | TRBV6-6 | CASSWGQNNSPLHF | TGTGCCAGCAGTTGGGGACAAAATAATTCACCCCTCCACTTT
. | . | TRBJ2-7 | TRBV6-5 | CASTGTYEQYF | TGTGCCAGTACAGGGACCTACGAGCAGTACTTC
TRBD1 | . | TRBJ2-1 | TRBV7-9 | CASSPGTGRNEQFF | TGTGCCAGCAGCCCAGGGACAGGGAGGAATGAGCAGTTCTTC
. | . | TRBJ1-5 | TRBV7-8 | CASSRPDQPQHF | TGTGCCAGCAGCCGACCTGATCAGCCCCAGCATTTT
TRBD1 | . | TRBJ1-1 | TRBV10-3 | CAISTGQGENTEAFF | TGTGCCATCAGTACCGGACAGGGGGAAAACACTGAAGCTTTCTTT
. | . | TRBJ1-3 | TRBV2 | CASLRQGGNTIYF | TGTGCCAGCTTACGGCAGGGGGGAAACACCATATATTTT
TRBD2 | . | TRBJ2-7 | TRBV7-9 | CASSLASTSSYEQYF | TGTGCCAGCAGCTTAGCGTCGACTAGCAGCTACGAGCAGTACTTC
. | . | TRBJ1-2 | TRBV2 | CASSGRMSGYGYTF | TGTGCCAGCAGTGGTAGAATGTCCGGCTATGGCTACACCTTC
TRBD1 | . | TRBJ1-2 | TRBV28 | CASSLANRGGGYTF | TGTGCCAGCAGTTTAGCGAACAGGGGAGGCGGCTACACCTTC
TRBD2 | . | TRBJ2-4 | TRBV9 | CASSASSGGDIQYF | TGTGCCAGCAGCGCCTCTAGCGGGGGAGACATTCAGTACTTC
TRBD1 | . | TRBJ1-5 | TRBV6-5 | CASRRDSNSNQPQHF | TGTGCCAGCAGACGGGACAGTAATAGCAATCAGCCCCAGCATTTT
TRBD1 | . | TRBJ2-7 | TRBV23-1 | CASSRDRGSYEQYF | TGCGCCAGCAGTCGGGACAGGGGGTCCTACGAGCAGTACTTC
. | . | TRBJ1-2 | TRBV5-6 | CASSLGTEYYGYTF | TGTGCCAGCAGCTTGGGTACAGAGTACTATGGCTACACCTTC
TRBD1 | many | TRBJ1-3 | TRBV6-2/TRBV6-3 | CASSYGTAGNTIYF | TGTGCCAGCAGTTACGGGACAGCTGGAAACACCATATATTTT
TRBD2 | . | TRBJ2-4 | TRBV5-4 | CASSFSGGAPKNIQYF | TGTGCCAGCAGTTTTAGCGGGGGGGCACCCAAAAACATTCAGTACTTC
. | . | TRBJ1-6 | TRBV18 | CASSRRDTGRSPLHF | TGTGCCAGCTCACGCCGGGACACCGGTCGTTCACCCCTCCACTTT
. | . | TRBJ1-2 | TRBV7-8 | CASSLQGDNYGYTF | TGTGCCAGCAGCTTACAGGGTGATAACTATGGCTACACCTTC
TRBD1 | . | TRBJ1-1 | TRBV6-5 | CASSYNRQGVTAFF | TGTGCCAGCAGTTACAACCGACAGGGGGTGACAGCTTTCTTT
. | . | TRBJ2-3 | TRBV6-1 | CASSEAFWRGTDTQYF | TGTGCCAGCAGTGAAGCATTTTGGAGGGGCACAGATACGCAGTATTTT
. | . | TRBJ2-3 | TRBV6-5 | CASSSDRGGIDTQYF | TGTGCCAGCAGTTCCGACAGGGGAGGGATAGATACGCAGTATTTT
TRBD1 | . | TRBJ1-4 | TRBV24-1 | CATSDPGTGREKLFF | TGTGCCACCAGTGACCCCGGGACAGGTCGTGAAAAACTGTTTTTT
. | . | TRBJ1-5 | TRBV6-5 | CASSNRGGNQPQHF | TGTGCCAGCAGTAATCGGGGGGGCAATCAGCCCCAGCATTTT
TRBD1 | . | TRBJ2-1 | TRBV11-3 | CASSPRTGDYNEQFF | TGTGCCAGCAGCCCCAGGACAGGGGACTACAATGAGCAGTTCTTC
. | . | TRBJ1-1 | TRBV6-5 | CASRAGPGTEAFF | TGTGCCAGCAGGGCGGGCCCGGGGACTGAAGCTTTCTTT
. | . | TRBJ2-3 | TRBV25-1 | CASSMYVGPGTDTQYF | TGTGCCAGCAGTATGTACGTGGGGCCGGGCACAGATACGCAGTATTTT
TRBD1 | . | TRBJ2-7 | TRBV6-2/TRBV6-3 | CASSYSGTGESVYEQYF | TGTGCCAGCAGTTACTCGGGGACAGGGGAAAGTGTCTACGAGCAGTACTTC
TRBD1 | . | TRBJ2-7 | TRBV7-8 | CASTPGQSSYEQYF | TGTGCCAGCACCCCGGGACAGAGCTCCTACGAGCAGTACTTC
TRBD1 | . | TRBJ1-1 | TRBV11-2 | CASSFQGDTEAFF | TGTGCCAGCAGCTTTCAGGGGGACACTGAAGCTTTCTTT
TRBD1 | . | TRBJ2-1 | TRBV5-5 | CASSKQGLYDNEQFF | TGTGCCAGCAGCAAACAGGGGCTGTACGACAATGAGCAGTTCTTC
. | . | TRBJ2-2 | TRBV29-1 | CSGQTGSGELFF | TGCAGCGGGCAAACAGGCTCCGGGGAGCTGTTTTTT
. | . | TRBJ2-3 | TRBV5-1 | CASSLDFTDTQYF | TGCGCCAGCAGCTTGGACTTCACAGATACGCAGTATTTT
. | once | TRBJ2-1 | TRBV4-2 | CASSQEWLGQQFF | TGTGCCAGCAGCCAAGAGTGGCTAGGCCAGCAGTTCTTC
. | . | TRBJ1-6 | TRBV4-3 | CASSSVRGVDSPLHF | TGCGCCAGCAGCAGCGTCCGGGGAGTGGATTCACCCCTCCACTTT
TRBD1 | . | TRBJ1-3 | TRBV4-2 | CASSGTGAGNTIYF | TGTGCCAGCAGCGGGACAGGGGCTGGAAACACCATATATTTT
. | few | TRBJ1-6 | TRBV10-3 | CAISDRENSPLHF | TGTGCCATCAGTGATCGGGAGAATTCACCCCTCCACTTT
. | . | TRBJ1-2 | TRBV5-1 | CASSPDSPYGYTF | TGCGCCAGCAGCCCGGACAGCCCCTATGGCTACACCTTC
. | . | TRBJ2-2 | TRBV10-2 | CASSRDLGTGELFF | TGCGCCAGCAGCCGGGACTTAGGGACCGGGGAGCTGTTTTTT
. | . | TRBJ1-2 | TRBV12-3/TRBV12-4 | CASSLNRNYGYTF | TGTGCCAGCAGTTTGAACAGAAACTATGGCTACACCTTC
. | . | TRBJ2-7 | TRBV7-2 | CASSLTSRHEQYF | TGTGCCAGCAGCTTAACTAGCAGGCACGAGCAGTACTTC
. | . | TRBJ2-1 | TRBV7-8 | CASSLAGAVLNEQFF | TGTGCCAGCAGCTTAGCAGGGGCAGTACTCAATGAGCAGTTCTTC
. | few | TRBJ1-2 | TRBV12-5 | CASGLGQLYGYTF | TGTGCTAGTGGTTTGGGACAGCTCTATGGCTACACCTTC
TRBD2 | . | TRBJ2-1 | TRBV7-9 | CASSFGGAGYEQFF | TGTGCCAGCAGCTTCGGGGGGGCCGGGTATGAGCAGTTCTTC
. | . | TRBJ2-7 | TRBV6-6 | CASSYEQLYEQYF | TGTGCCAGCAGTTACGAACAGCTCTACGAGCAGTACTTC
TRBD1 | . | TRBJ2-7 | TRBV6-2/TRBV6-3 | CASSYGQGAGEQYF | TGTGCCAGCAGTTACGGGCAGGGGGCTGGCGAGCAGTACTTC
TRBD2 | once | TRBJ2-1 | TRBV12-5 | CASGPPLAGGLNEQFF | TGTGCTAGTGGTCCGCCCTTAGCGGGGGGGCTTAATGAGCAGTTCTTC
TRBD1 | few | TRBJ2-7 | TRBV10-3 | CAISGTGFAYEQYF | TGTGCCATCAGTGGGACAGGGTTTGCCTACGAGCAGTACTTC
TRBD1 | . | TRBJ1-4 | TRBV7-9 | CASSEGQGEKLFF | TGTGCCAGCAGCGAGGGACAGGGGGAAAAACTGTTTTTT
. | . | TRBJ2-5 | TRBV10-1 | CASSVAGKETQYF | TGCGCCAGCAGTGTTGCGGGGAAAGAGACCCAGTACTTC
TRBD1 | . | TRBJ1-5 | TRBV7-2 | CASSIGQGGRQPQHF | TGTGCCAGCAGCATAGGACAGGGAGGTCGGCAGCCCCAGCATTTT
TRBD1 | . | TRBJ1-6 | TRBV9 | CASSVQDRVNSPLHF | TGTGCCAGCAGCGTACAAGACAGGGTCAATTCACCCCTCCACTTT
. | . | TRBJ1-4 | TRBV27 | CASSARANEKLFF | TGTGCCAGCAGTGCCAGGGCCAATGAAAAACTGTTTTTT